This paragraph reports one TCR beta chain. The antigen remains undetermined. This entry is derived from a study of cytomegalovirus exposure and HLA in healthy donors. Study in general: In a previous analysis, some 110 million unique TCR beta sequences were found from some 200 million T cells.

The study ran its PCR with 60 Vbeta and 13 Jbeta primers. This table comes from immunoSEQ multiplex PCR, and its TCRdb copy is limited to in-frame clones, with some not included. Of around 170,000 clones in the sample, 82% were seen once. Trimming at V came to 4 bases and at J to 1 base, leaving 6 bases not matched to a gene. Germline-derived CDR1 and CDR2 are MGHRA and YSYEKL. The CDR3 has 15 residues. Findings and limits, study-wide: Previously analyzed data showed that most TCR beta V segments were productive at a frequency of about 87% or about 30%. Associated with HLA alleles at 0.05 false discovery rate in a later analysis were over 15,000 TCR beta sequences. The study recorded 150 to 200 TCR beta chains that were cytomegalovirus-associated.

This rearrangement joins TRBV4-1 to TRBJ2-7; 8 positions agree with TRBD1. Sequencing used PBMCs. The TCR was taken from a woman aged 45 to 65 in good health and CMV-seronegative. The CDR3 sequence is CASSRTGPGSYEQYF. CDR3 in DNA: TGCGCCAGCAGCCGGACAGGGCCGGGATCCTACGAGCAGTACTTC.